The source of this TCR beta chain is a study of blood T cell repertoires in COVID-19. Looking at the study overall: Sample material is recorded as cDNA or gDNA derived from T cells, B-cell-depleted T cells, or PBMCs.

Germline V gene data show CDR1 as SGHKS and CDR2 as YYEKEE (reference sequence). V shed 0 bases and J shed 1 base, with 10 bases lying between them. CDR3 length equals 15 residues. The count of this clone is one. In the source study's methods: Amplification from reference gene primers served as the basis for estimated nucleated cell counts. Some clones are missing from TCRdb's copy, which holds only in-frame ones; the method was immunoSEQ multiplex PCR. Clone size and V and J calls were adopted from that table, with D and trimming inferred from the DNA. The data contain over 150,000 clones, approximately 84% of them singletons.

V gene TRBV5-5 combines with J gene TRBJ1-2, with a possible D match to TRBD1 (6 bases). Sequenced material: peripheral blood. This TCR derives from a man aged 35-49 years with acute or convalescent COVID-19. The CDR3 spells CASSLDGTLNYGYTF. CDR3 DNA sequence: TGTGCCAGCAGCTTGGATGGGACACTTAACTATGGCTACACCTTC.